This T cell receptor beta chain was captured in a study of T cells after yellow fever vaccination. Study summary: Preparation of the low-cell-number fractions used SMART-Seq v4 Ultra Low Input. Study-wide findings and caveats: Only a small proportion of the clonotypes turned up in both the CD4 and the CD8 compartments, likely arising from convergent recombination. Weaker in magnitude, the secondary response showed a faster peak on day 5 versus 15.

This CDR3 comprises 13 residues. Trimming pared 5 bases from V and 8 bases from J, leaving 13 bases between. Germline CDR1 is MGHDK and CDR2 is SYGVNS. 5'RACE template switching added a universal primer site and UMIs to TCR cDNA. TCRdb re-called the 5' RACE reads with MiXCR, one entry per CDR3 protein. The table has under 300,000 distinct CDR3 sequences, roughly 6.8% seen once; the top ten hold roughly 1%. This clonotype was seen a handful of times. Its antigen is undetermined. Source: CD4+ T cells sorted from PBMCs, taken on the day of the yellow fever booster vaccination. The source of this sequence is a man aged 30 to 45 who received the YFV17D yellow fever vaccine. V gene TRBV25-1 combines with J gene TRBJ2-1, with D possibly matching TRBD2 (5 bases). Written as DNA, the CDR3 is TGTGCCAGCAGTCCCCTGGCGAGGGATGAGCAGTTCTTC. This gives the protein CASSPLARDEQFF.